Below, one TCR beta chain is given with its context. Which antigen it targets is not known. No base-level quality is on record; no much larger clone is a single base apart. The data were obtained in a study of T cell repertoires in cytomegalovirus infection (dated by TCRdb to 2018 to 2020). General notes on the study: Donor HLA type was relevant to the analysis, as public TCR beta signatures indicated carriage of CMV infection together with the matching HLA type.

The germline V gene (reference sequence) yields LNHDA for CDR1 and SQIVND for CDR2. V is reduced by 3 bases and J by 0 bases, leaving a spacing of 8 bases between them. The CDR3 has 14 amino acids, counting the end cysteine and phenylalanine. Of the read, only the CDR3 DNA is kept; its 42 bases are in frame from base 1. On the study overall, not on this receptor specifically: In the ex vivo response, HLA-C-restricted CMV-specific TCR beta clonotypes were dominant, and in two of eight donors the single most frequent clonotype came from this HLA-C-restricted group. In both this cohort and an independent roughly 350-donor cohort, the cumulative frequency of public TCR beta family members distinguished carriers of CMV infection plus the relevant HLA type.

Sequencing was carried out with an Illumina HiSeq 1500. TCRdb passed the public sequencing reads through fastp at Q25 and MiXCR, retaining productive beta sequences. Duplicate CDR3 protein sequences are folded into a single record with the most common DNA and genes. The sample table shows 250,000 or so distinct CDR3 sequences, and 10% to 15% are seen once. About 1.5% of the sample is in the top ten clones. The sequenced sample was PBMCs. The chain uses TRBV19 and TRBJ1-2; no D gene can be assigned with confidence. This sequence was found in a human donor in good health (CMV status not recorded). Some clones in this sample may be carry-over from other donors' samples. The CDR3 amino acid sequence is: CASSISGSNYGYTF. The DNA sequence is given as TGTGCCAGTAGTATCTCAGGCTCTAACTATGGCTACACCTTC.